This paragraph reports one T cell receptor beta chain. Its cognate antigen is unknown. J was trimmed by 3 bases and V by 4 bases; bases with no gene match: 8. Germline V gene data show CDR1 as SGHKS and CDR2 as YYEKEE (reference sequence). The CDR3 has 16 amino acids. These data belong to a study of shared clonotypes between healthy human individuals. A CD45RA+ naive subset and a CD45RA-negative memory subset were split from CD4+ cells. Findings and caveats of the study: The generation probabilities recorded for non-shared clonotypes fell below those of clonotypes shared by all four donors.

Generated by immunoSEQ multiplex PCR, the TCRdb table keeps only in-frame clones and is missing some. Here the sample spans around 1.4 million clones, roughly 98.5% being singletons. The sequence was collected from a man aged 30 to 39 in good health. The sample consisted of naive CD4+ T cells sorted from blood. The subset here: CD45RA+ positively selected. The J gene is TRBJ2-3, the V gene TRBV5-5; 10 nucleotides match TRBD1. The CDR3, as DNA: TGTGCCAGCAGCGGGGACAGGGGCGGGTTAACAGATACGCAGTATTTT. It yields the protein CASSGDRGGLTDTQYF.